These T cell receptor beta chains were read from a single sample in a study of T cells expressing NK-cell markers. TCRdb re-called the 5' RACE reads and catalogs CDR3 proteins one per entry, DNA excluded. This table lists 300,000 to 500,000 distinct CDR3 sequences. Sequencing input: blood T cells: a sorted CD56 or NKG2C T cell subset, CD4+ or CD8+ T cells, or bulk PBMC T cells (not recorded which). The receptors here all came from a woman between 45 and 65 years old in good health. Both conserved end residues are part of each CDR3.

TRBV3-1	TRBJ2-3	CASSQEGGGGRSPQYF
TRBV11-2	TRBJ2-1	CASSGDWRGNEQFF
TRBV9	TRBJ2-1	CASSVAGRTISDEQFF
TRBV19	TRBJ2-1	CASNTYGTGEYEQFF
TRBV3-1	TRBJ2-3	CASSHPLRDGTQYF
TRBV5-1	TRBJ2-6	CASSVRDSLSGANVLTF
TRBV6-1	TRBJ2-5	CASVRAGVETQYF
TRBV10-3	TRBJ2-5	CAISGAVQETQYF
TRBV5-1	TRBJ2-2	CASSSSGSEELFF
TRBV6-1	TRBJ2-3	CASSEGQGRMTQYF
TRBV5-1	TRBJ2-1	CASSLVWVGGRARNEQFF
TRBV4-1	TRBJ2-1	CASSPQWTGENEQFF
TRBV20-1	TRBJ2-3	CRVAGRFVGTDTQYF
TRBV20-1	TRBJ2-2	CSARDLGAVSNTGELFF
TRBV5-1	TRBJ2-1	CASSLEGFEQFF
TRBV5-6	TRBJ2-2	CASSPRFGSANTGELFF
TRBV12-3/TRBV12-4	TRBJ1-1	CASSPGGHTEAFF
TRBV12-3/TRBV12-4	TRBJ2-7	CASGLAGDYEQYF
TRBV29-1	TRBJ2-1	CSVAGEAGSSYNEQFF
TRBV7-9	TRBJ2-3	CASSPRSGRMTDTQYF
TRBV16	TRBJ2-1	CASSQMVAGEPYNEQFF
TRBV6-2/TRBV6-3	TRBJ2-7	CASSPSGGGSHEQYF
TRBV5-1	TRBJ2-3	CASMEFEDTQYF
TRBV20-1	TRBJ2-3	CSASGLAGWAQYF
TRBV12-3/TRBV12-4	TRBJ2-2	CASSFGSGVIWGELFF
TRBV9	TRBJ2-2	CASSLETGDGELFF
TRBV7-9	TRBJ2-3	CASSHSSEMADTQYF
TRBV6-6	TRBJ2-1	CASNTGGGYNEQFF
TRBV11-2	TRBJ1-1	CASSSIKGAGTEAFF
TRBV10-3	TRBJ1-2	CAISDVQGASYGYTF
TRBV4-1	TRBJ2-2	CASSRTSGDTGELFF
TRBV20-1	TRBJ2-1	CSASKGTGEQFF
TRBV24-1	TRBJ2-3	CATSDFNRGGTDTQYF
TRBV5-1	TRBJ2-2	CASSPGTGGHGELFF
TRBV21-1	TRBJ2-2	CASSGGGSNTGELFF
TRBV11-3	TRBJ2-2	CASSWEGQTGELFF
TRBV12-3/TRBV12-4	TRBJ1-6	CASSLLPSNSPLHF
TRBV7-6	TRBJ2-3	CASSLVAVTDTQYF
TRBV5-6	TRBJ2-3	CASALLGAATQYF
TRBV24-1	TRBJ2-2	CATSDWGGQENTGELFF
TRBV5-1	TRBJ2-3	CASSLARVPTDTQYF
TRBV25-1	TRBJ2-7	CASSASGSYEQYF
TRBV5-1	TRBJ1-2	CASTKTGDPIYGYTF
TRBV10-1	TRBJ2-1	CASRGSGSFLQFF
TRBV20-1	TRBJ2-1	CSAQSGRTLNEQFF
TRBV19	TRBJ1-5	CASSWGYQPQHF
TRBV6-1	TRBJ1-5	CANGILNQPQHF
TRBV20-1	TRBJ2-3	CSARALQWGPDTQYF
TRBV5-1	TRBJ2-1	CASSGAENEQFF